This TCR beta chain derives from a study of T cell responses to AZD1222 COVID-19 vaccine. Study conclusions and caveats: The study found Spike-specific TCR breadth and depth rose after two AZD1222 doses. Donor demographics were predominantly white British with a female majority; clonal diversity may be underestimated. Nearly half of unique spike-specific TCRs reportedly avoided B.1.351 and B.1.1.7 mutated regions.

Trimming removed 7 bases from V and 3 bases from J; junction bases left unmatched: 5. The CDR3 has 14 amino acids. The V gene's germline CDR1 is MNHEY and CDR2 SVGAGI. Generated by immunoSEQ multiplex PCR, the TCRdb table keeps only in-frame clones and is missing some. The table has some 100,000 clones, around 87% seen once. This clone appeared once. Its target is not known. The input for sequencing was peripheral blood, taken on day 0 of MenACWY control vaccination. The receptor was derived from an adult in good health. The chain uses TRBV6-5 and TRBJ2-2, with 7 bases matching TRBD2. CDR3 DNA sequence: TGTGCCAGCACTCTGGGGGGGTACACCGGGGAGCTGTTTTTT. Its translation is CASTLGGYTGELFF.